These 8 T cell receptor beta chains originate from one sample sequenced in a study of cytomegalovirus exposure and HLA in healthy donors. The protocol was immunoSEQ multiplex PCR, while the TCRdb copy is restricted to in-frame clones and leaves out a portion. The table has 200,000 to 300,000 clones, less than 95% seen once. Sequenced material: PBMCs. The receptor source for this set is a woman aged 25-40 years in good health and CMV-seronegative.

The sample holds one count of this clone. The rearrangement joins TRBV18 to TRBJ1-1; 10 bases match TRBD1. This CDR3 region has 17 residues. The germline CDR1 and CDR2 sequences are KGHSH and LQKENI. Trimming at V came to 2 bases and at J to 1 base, leaving 7 bases not matched to a gene. CDR3 amino acids: CASSPFGTGVGNTEAFF. CDR3 nucleotides: TGTGCCAGCTCACCATTCGGGACAGGGGTTGGGAACACTGAAGCTTTCTTT.

The chain uses TRBV18 and TRBJ2-1, with TRBD2 identical over 10 bases. Germline CDR1 and CDR2: KGHSH and LQKENI. The V segment lost 6 bases and the J segment 8 bases; nucleotides outside the gene matches: 4. This CDR3 spans 13 amino acids. The CDR3, as DNA: TGTGCCAGCTCCCCCGGGACTAGCGATGAGCAGTTCTTC. Amino acid sequence: CASSPGTSDEQFF.

About this clone: This CDR3 is also generated by other DNA sequences in the sample. The V call is TRBV11-3, the J call TRBJ2-1; possibly TRBD2 for D (6 bases). Looked up from germline, CDR1 is SGHNT and CDR2 is YENEEA. V lost 3 bases to trimming and J lost 0 bases, with 9 bases between them. The CDR3 consists of 15 residues. The CDR3 nucleotides read TGTGCCAGCAGCTTGGGGGGAGCCTCCTACAATGAGCAGTTCTTC. Translated, it gives CASSLGGASYNEQFF.

The chain has TRBV6-5 and TRBJ2-1; D is unresolved. Germline values: CDR1 MNHEY, CDR2 SVGAGI. The CDR3 has 14 amino acids. V was pared by 2 bases and J by 0 bases, with 5 bases between. The CDR3 reads CASSYAYSYNEQFF. The CDR3 bases are TGTGCCAGCAGTTACGCTTACTCCTACAATGAGCAGTTCTTC.

This clone was detected only a few times. The V and J genes are TRBV29-1 and TRBJ2-4; unclear D gene. With 5 bases removed from V and 5 bases from J, the gap between germline ends came to 13 bases. The CDR3 loop spans 13 amino acids. Germline values: CDR1 SQVTM, CDR2 ANQGSEA. Written as DNA, the CDR3 is TGCAGCGTTTCGACGGAAACCGAAAACATTCAGTACTTC. Amino acids: CSVSTETENIQYF. Complete variable domain (other parts from reference TRBV29-1 and TRBJ2-4): SAVISQKPSRDICQRGTSLTIQCQVDSQVTMMFWYRQQPGQSLTLIATANQGSEATYESGFVIDKFPISRPNLTFSTLTVSNMSPEDSSIYLCSVSTETENIQYFGAGTRLSVL.

The V and J genes are TRBV5-6 and TRBJ2-7; TRBD1 matches at 9 bases. The J segment lost 2 bases and the V segment lost 4 bases, leaving 4 bases of the junction unmatched. Per the germline V gene, CDR1 is SGHDT and CDR2 is YYEEEE. The CDR3 totals 14 residues. In DNA form, the CDR3 reads TGTGCCAGCAGCGTCGGACAGGGGCCCTACGAGCAGTACTTC. It codes for CASSVGQGPYEQYF. Looking up the rest from reference TRBV5-6 and TRBJ2-7 gives the full variable domain: DAGVTQSPTHLIKTRGQQVTLRCSPKSGHDTVSWYQQALGQGPQFIFQYYEEEERQRGNFPDRFSGHQFPNYSSELNVNALLLGDSALYLCASSVGQGPYEQYFGPGTRLTVT.

The sample holds a few counts of this clone. This sequence joins TRBV6-5 and TRBJ1-1; no clear D gene. V dropped 2 bases and J dropped 5 bases, with 15 bases sitting between them. This CDR3 is built from 15 residues. CDR1 MNHEY and CDR2 SVGAGI come from the germline V gene. The CDR3 DNA is TGTGCCAGCAGTTACGCCGGCCCCATTGTTACTGAAGCTTTCTTT. Protein product: CASSYAGPIVTEAFF.

This chain joins TRBV11-2 and TRBJ2-7; TRBD2 is a possible D gene (6 bases). CDR3 length: 15 amino acids. In germline, CDR1 is SGHAT, CDR2 FQNNGV. The germline V and J ends were trimmed by 5 bases and 0 bases, with 14 bases remaining between them. CDR3 sequence (DNA): TGTGCCAGCAGCGCGCGGGACGCGAGCTCCTACGAGCAGTACTTC. This codes for CASSARDASSYEQYF.